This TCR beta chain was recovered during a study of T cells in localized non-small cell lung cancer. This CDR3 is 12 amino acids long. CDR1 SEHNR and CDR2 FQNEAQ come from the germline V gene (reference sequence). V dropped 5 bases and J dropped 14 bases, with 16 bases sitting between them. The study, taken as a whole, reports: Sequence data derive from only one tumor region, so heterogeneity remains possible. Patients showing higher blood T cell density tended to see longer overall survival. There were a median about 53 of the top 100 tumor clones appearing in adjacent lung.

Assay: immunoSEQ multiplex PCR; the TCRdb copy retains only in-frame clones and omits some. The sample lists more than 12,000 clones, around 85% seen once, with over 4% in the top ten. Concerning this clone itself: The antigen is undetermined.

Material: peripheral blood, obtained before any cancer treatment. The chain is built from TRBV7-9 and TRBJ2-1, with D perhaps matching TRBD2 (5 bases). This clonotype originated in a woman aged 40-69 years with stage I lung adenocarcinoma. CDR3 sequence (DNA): TGTGCCAGCAGCCCTGGACTCGAAACTGAGTTCTTC. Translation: CASSPGLETEFF.